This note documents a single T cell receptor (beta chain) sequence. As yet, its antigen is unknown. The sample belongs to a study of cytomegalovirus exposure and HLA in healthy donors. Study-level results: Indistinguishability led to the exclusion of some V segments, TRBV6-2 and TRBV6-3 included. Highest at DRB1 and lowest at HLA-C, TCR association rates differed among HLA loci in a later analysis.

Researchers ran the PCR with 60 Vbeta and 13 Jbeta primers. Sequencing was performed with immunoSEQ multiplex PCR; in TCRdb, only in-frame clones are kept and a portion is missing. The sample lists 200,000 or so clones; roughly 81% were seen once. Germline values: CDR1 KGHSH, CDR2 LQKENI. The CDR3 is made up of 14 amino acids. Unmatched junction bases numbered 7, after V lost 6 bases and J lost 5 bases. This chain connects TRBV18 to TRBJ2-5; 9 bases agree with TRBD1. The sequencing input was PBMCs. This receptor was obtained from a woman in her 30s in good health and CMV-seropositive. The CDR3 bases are TGTGCCAGCTCCAGGACAGGGGTCGATGAGACCCAGTACTTC. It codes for CASSRTGVDETQYF.